A single sample is the source of the 31 T cell receptor beta chains below, sequenced in a study of shared clonotypes between healthy human individuals (dated by TCRdb to about 2020). Libraries were made using the immunoSEQ multiplex PCR assay. In its TCRdb copy, this immuneACCESS table keeps in-frame sequences only and misses some clones. Where compared with another copy, unresolved V genes explain less than half of these, and the others have no known cause. In this sample the table shows under 2,000,000 clones, around 96% of which occur a single time. The ten largest clones represent more than 0.95% of the sample. CD8 naive samples consisted of CD45RO-negative cells that were positively selected for CCR7, yielding a CD45RA+CCR7+ population without TemRA cells. Material for sequencing was naive CD8+ T cells sorted from blood. The label giving this sample's cell subset or site can be read as: CD45RA+CCR7+. The source of these receptors is a young man in good health.

This rearrangement joins TRBV5-6 to TRBJ1-2; D may be TRBD1 (6 bases). Germline values: CDR1 SGHDT, CDR2 YYEEEE. V was trimmed by 3 bases and J by 4 bases, leaving 16 bases between them. The CDR3 spans 15 residues. CDR3 sequence: CASSSPGAALYGYTF. CDR3 in DNA: TGTGCCAGCAGCTCGCCAGGGGCGGCCCTCTATGGCTACACCTTC.

V is TRBV9 and J is TRBJ1-4; 11 bases fit TRBD1. After removal of 4 bases from V and 5 bases from J, the junction contained 7 bases not matched to a gene. The CDR3 consists of 16 residues. The V gene's germline CDR1 is SGDLS and CDR2 YYNGEE. The CDR3 region is CASSSEGQGGNEKLFF. CDR3 nucleotides: TGTGCCAGCAGCTCAGAGGGACAGGGGGGCAATGAAAAACTGTTTTTT.

The chain links TRBV5-1 to TRBJ1-1; D call uncertain. Germline CDR1 is SGHRS and CDR2 is YFSETQ. Trimming took off 1 base at V and 6 bases at J, with 13 bases between the two ends. The CDR3 runs 14 residues. The CDR3 coding sequence is TGCGCCAGCAGCTTGCTATTCCGGGAAGCTGAAGCTTTCTTT. As protein: CASSLLFREAEAFF.

J is TRBJ2-7 and V is TRBV14; TRBD1 matches at 9 bases. The CDR3 sequence is 15 residues long. The germline V gene encodes CDR1 SGHDN and CDR2 FVKESK. Trimming removed 3 bases from V and 5 bases from J; junction bases left unmatched: 8. The CDR3 nucleotides are TGTGCCAGCAGCCACGCCCACAGGGGGCTAAACGAGCAGTACTTC. Translating gives CASSHAHRGLNEQYF.

The V and J genes are TRBV6-5 and TRBJ2-2, with 7 positions matching TRBD2. The ends lost 2 bases at V and 6 bases at J; junction bases unmatched: 3. Germline loops: CDR1 MNHEY, CDR2 SVGAGI. The CDR3 has 14 amino acids. DNA of the CDR3: TGTGCCAGCAGTTACGGGGAGGGTTCCGGGGAGCTGTTTTTT. Its protein is CASSYGEGSGELFF.

This chain uses TRBV28 with TRBJ2-1; D may be TRBD1 or TRBD2 (6 bases each). The CDR3 is made up of 16 amino acids. Germline CDR1 reads MDHEN; CDR2 reads SYDVKM. The V end lost 6 bases, the J end lost 7 bases, and 22 bases lay between the germline ends. The CDR3 DNA is TGTGCCAGCAGCCCCGCCCCGGGGGCCCCAATTAATGAGCAGTTCTTC. This gives the protein CASSPAPGAPINEQFF.

Of note for this clone: Additional DNA sequences in this sample encode the identical CDR3. The chain carries TRBV7-9 and TRBJ2-5; 11 nucleotides align to TRBD1. V was clipped by 5 bases and J by 5 bases; unmatched bases: 7. The CDR3 loop spans 15 amino acids. Per the germline V gene, CDR1 is SEHNR and CDR2 is FQNEAQ (reference sequence). In DNA form, the CDR3 reads TGTGCCAGCAGCCCCCGGACAGGGGGCGGGGAGACCCAGTACTTC. It yields the protein CASSPRTGGGETQYF.

The gene calls are TRBV27 and TRBJ2-2, with 7 nucleotides matching TRBD1. The CDR3 is 16 residues long. Germline V CDR1 and CDR2: MNHEY, SMNVEV (reference sequence). Trimming at V came to 4 bases and at J to 7 bases, leaving 12 bases not matched to a gene. The CDR3 region has the DNA TGTGCCAGCAGTTGGCGGACAGGTCTTAACCGCGGGGAGCTGTTTTTT. Translation gives CASSWRTGLNRGELFF.

This clone came up once. The chain couples TRBV6-1 to TRBJ2-6; D call uncertain. Germline CDR1 and CDR2: MNHNS and SASEGT. This CDR3 region has 19 residues. Deletions cut 2 bases from V and 0 bases from J, with 17 bases between. The CDR3 here is CASSELSITTLSGANVLTF. In DNA form, the CDR3 reads TGTGCCAGCAGTGAACTGTCTATCACAACCCTCTCTGGGGCCAACGTCCTGACTTTC.

The V gene is TRBV7-6, the J gene TRBJ2-7; no definite D call. The CDR3 totals 13 residues. Germline CDR1 reads SGHVS; CDR2 reads FNYEAQ. Trimming shortened V by 5 bases and J by 2 bases, and 10 bases separated the two germline ends. The CDR3 DNA reads TGTGCCAGCAGCCAAGGGTCCACCTACGAGCAGTACTTC. It encodes CASSQGSTYEQYF. Together with reference TRBV7-6 and TRBJ2-7, the CDR3 gives the full variable domain: GAGVSQSPRYKVTKRGQDVALRCDPISGHVSLYWYRQALGQGPEFLTYFNYEAQQDKSGLPNDRFSAERPEGSISTLTIQRTEQRDSAMYRCASSQGSTYEQYFGPGTRLTVT.

The chain couples TRBV7-9 to TRBJ1-4, with D perhaps TRBD1 (5 bases). V was trimmed by 1 base and J by 5 bases, leaving 11 bases between them. Looked up from germline, CDR1 is SEHNR and CDR2 is FQNEAQ (reference sequence). The CDR3 consists of 15 residues. The DNA for the CDR3 is TGTGCCAGCAGCTTAGGCGGGGGGGAAAATGAAAAACTGTTTTTT. Its translation is CASSLGGGENEKLFF.

This clone was seen a single time. The chain uses TRBV28 and TRBJ1-2; a possible D gene is TRBD1 (5 bases). Trimming removed 3 bases at V and 8 bases at J, with 13 bases between. The CDR3 has 13 amino acids. Germline CDR1 and CDR2: MDHEN and SYDVKM. CDR3 sequence reads: CASSFRDGGGYTF. As DNA, the CDR3 is TGTGCCAGCAGTTTCCGGGACGGCGGAGGCTACACCTTC.

The genes are TRBV10-1 and TRBJ2-7; TRBD2 matches at 10 bases. Trimming at V came to 6 bases and at J to 4 bases, leaving 6 bases not matched to a gene. The CDR3 totals 14 residues. From germline, CDR1 is WNHNN and CDR2 SYGVQD (reference sequence). CDR3 nucleotides: TGCGCCAGCAGCGGGGGACTAGCGAGTTACGAGCAGTACTTC. This translates into CASSGGLASYEQYF.

The chain combines TRBV6-5 with TRBJ2-7, with D tentatively TRBD1 (6 bases). Germline lookup yields CDR1 MNHEY and CDR2 SVGAGI. V lost 6 bases and J 6 bases, leaving 21 bases between the germline ends. There are 15 residues in the CDR3. Here the CDR3 DNA reads TGTGCCAGCAGCCTGAATATCGGGACAACCCGCGAGCAGTACTTC. Residues: CASSLNIGTTREQYF.

Comments on this clone: Other DNA sequences in the sample encode the same CDR3. The gene calls are TRBV11-2 and TRBJ2-7; D not certain. Trimming removed 6 bases at V and 0 bases at J, with 9 bases between. The germline V gene has CDR1 SGHAT and CDR2 FQNNGV. CDR3 length equals 13 residues. The CDR3: CASSFSPSYEQYF. In DNA form, the CDR3 reads TGTGCCAGCAGTTTTTCCCCCTCCTACGAGCAGTACTTC.

This chain uses TRBV14 with TRBJ2-7, with D possibly matching TRBD1 (6 bases). Germline V CDR1 and CDR2: SGHDN, FVKESK. Trimming cost V 0 bases and J 3 bases, with 9 bases left between them. The CDR3 consists of 14 residues. The CDR3 DNA follows: TGTGCCAGCAGCCAAGATTGGGACAACTACGAGCAGTACTTC. Protein sequence: CASSQDWDNYEQYF. Complete variable domain (other parts from reference TRBV14 and TRBJ2-7): EAGVTQFPSHSVIEKGQTVTLRCDPISGHDNLYWYRRVMGKEIKFLLHFVKESKQDESGMPNNRFLAERTGGTYSTLKVQPAELEDSGVYFCASSQDWDNYEQYFGPGTRLTVT.

This chain joins TRBV19 and TRBJ2-7; 9 bases are a match to TRBD1. In germline, CDR1 is LNHDA, CDR2 SQIVND (reference sequence). There are 15 residues in the CDR3. The trim removed 7 bases at V and 3 bases at J, leaving 10 bases unmatched. As DNA, the CDR3 is TGTGCCAGTACCTCGATCGGGACAGGGATCTACGAGCAGTACTTC. It is translated as CASTSIGTGIYEQYF.

This sequence joins TRBV7-8 and TRBJ2-7; D uncertain. V gave up 1 base and J gave up 2 bases, with 6 bases separating them. CDR1 SGHVS and CDR2 FQNEAQ come from the germline V gene. This CDR3 is 13 amino acids long. DNA of the CDR3: TGTGCCAGCAGCTTAGACAAGACCTACGAGCAGTACTTC. It encodes CASSLDKTYEQYF.

CDR3 residues: CAWSEPGQGYGYTF. Here the CDR3 DNA reads TGTGCCTGGAGCGAACCGGGACAGGGCTATGGCTACACCTTC. V and J are TRBV30 and TRBJ1-2, with 9 bases fitting TRBD1. The germline gives CDR1 GTSNPN, CDR2 SVGIG (reference sequence). The CDR3 has 14 amino acids. After removal of 3 bases from V and 4 bases from J, the junction contained 6 bases not matched to a gene.

With respect to this clone: Distinct nucleotide sequences in the sample also encode this CDR3. The CDR3 bases are TGTGCCAGCAGCTTGGGACCGGAGCAGTTCTTC. Translated, it gives CASSLGPEQFF. This chain connects TRBV7-9 to TRBJ2-1, with D perhaps being TRBD1 or TRBD2 (5 bases each). The germline gives CDR1 SEHNR, CDR2 FQNEAQ (reference sequence). CDR3 length: 11 residues. V dropped 3 bases and J dropped 10 bases, with 7 bases sitting between them.

The chain is built from TRBV4-3 and TRBJ2-2; D is unresolved. V was trimmed by 4 bases and J by 8 bases, leaving 11 bases between them. CDR1 is LGHNA and CDR2 is YSLEER in the germline V gene. The CDR3 contains 13 residues. The chain's CDR3 is CASSPVEGGELFF. In nucleotides, the CDR3 is TGCGCCAGCAGCCCAGTAGAAGGGGGGGAGCTGTTTTTT.

V is TRBV10-2 and J is TRBJ2-2, with a weak D call TRBD2 (7 bases). The CDR3 is made up of 15 amino acids. CDR1 and CDR2 from the germline V gene are WSHSY and SAAADI. V gave up 3 bases and J gave up 6 bases, with 14 bases separating them. The CDR3 spells CASSEGGAIPGELFF. DNA for the CDR3: TGCGCCAGCAGTGAAGGGGGGGCAATCCCCGGGGAGCTGTTTTTT.

The rearrangement uses TRBV28 and TRBJ2-7, with D perhaps matching TRBD1 (6 bases). There are 13 residues in the CDR3. Germline V gene data show CDR1 as MDHEN and CDR2 as SYDVKM. Trimming cost V 5 bases and J 3 bases, with 11 bases left between them. CDR3 loop: CASSNPDSYEQYF. CDR3 sequence (DNA): TGTGCCAGCAGTAACCCGGACAGCTACGAGCAGTACTTC.

J is TRBJ1-1 and V is TRBV19, with D perhaps matching TRBD1 (5 bases). V was clipped by 6 bases and J by 1 base, with 12 bases between them. CDR3 length: 14 residues. Germline lookup yields CDR1 LNHDA and CDR2 SQIVND (reference sequence). The CDR3 protein is CASSPGGANTEAFF. CDR3 DNA sequence: TGTGCCAGTAGCCCTGGAGGGGCGAACACTGAAGCTTTCTTT.

The chain couples TRBV7-9 to TRBJ1-1; TRBD1 is a possible D gene (6 bases). Trimming cost V 1 base and J 1 base, with 10 bases left between them. This CDR3 comprises 15 residues. Germline V lookup: CDR1 SEHNR, CDR2 FQNEAQ (reference sequence). The CDR3 sequence is CASSLEPQGNTEAFF. CDR3 sequence (DNA): TGTGCCAGCAGCTTAGAACCACAGGGGAACACTGAAGCTTTCTTT.

For this clone: Other nucleotide sequences in the sample specify the same CDR3. The chain recombines TRBV19 with TRBJ1-1; no clear D gene. Germline loops: CDR1 LNHDA, CDR2 SQIVND (reference sequence). V was clipped by 1 base and J by 3 bases, with 6 bases between them. This CDR3 is 13 amino acids long. CDR3 sequence (DNA): TGTGCCAGTAGTATAGGTGGTGACACTGAAGCTTTCTTT. It is translated as CASSIGGDTEAFF.

A single count supports this clone. The chain combines TRBV11-2 with TRBJ1-1; no definite D call. The CDR3 has 14 residues. Trimming removed 5 bases from V and 5 bases from J, with 15 bases in between. The germline CDR1 and CDR2 sequences are SGHAT and FQNNGV. CDR3 in amino acids: CASSPHLGVTEAFF. Written as DNA, the CDR3 is TGTGCCAGCAGCCCCCACCTGGGCGTAACTGAAGCTTTCTTT.

The CDR3 DNA follows: TGTGCCAGCAGCCCCGGGACAGGGGGGACCTACGAGCAGTACTTC. It specifies CASSPGTGGTYEQYF. The V gene is TRBV5-6, the J gene TRBJ2-7; 11 bases are a match to TRBD1. V lost 4 bases to trimming and J lost 2 bases; unmatched junction nucleotides: 5. Germline V gene data show CDR1 as SGHDT and CDR2 as YYEEEE. The CDR3 has 15 residues.

The chain links TRBV5-1 to TRBJ2-2; D might be TRBD1 or TRBD2, each matching 5 bases. The V end was cut by 4 bases, the J end by 4 bases, with 14 bases between. The germline V gene has CDR1 SGHRS and CDR2 YFSETQ. The CDR3 contains 15 residues. The CDR3 DNA sequence: TGCGCCAGCAGCGCCGGAGCAGGGACCACCGGGGAGCTGTTTTTT. As protein: CASSAGAGTTGELFF.

The V and J genes are TRBV25-1 and TRBJ1-2, with unresolved D. Germline lookup yields CDR1 MGHDK and CDR2 SYGVNS. V lost 8 bases and J lost 2, with 12 bases in between. This CDR3 spans 13 amino acids. Here the CDR3 DNA reads TGTGCCAGCTCACCAGGACGGAACTATGGCTACACCTTC. It is translated as CASSPGRNYGYTF.

This clone was seen only once. CDR3 protein: CASSEGVPGNTIYF. The CDR3 DNA follows: TGTGCCAGCAGTGAGGGTGTCCCTGGAAACACCATATATTTT. J is TRBJ1-3 and V is TRBV6-1; D is unresolved. V lost 3 bases and J lost 2, with 8 bases in between. The CDR3 contains 14 residues. In germline, CDR1 is MNHNS, CDR2 SASEGT.